The 5 T cell receptor beta chains below were found in one sample sequenced in a study of CD8 T cells in ankylosing spondylitis. Whole-study results and caveats: Blood of patients with ankylosing spondylitis appeared to be characterized by a TCR beta motif of about 8 highly homologous variants.

One entry per CDR3 protein results from TCRdb running MiXCR on the 5' RACE reads. This table holds some 240,000 distinct CDR3 sequences, 7.3% found once. Antigen specificity for these receptors is unknown. Sequenced: blood, either unsorted or a sorted T cell fraction (not recorded which). The source is a male donor with ankylosing spondylitis.

This clonotype was recorded at least ten times. One junction end does not reproduce the germline sequence, and a read error may be involved. This chain connects TRBV7-9 to TRBJ2-1; TRBD1 agrees at 8 bases. CDR3 size: 12 residues. Germline CDR1 SEHNR, CDR2 FQNEAQ (reference sequence). The CDR3 nucleotides are TGTGCCAGCAGCTTAGGCTTCCAGGGGGCCGCATTC. This translates into CASSLGFQGAAF.

To note about this clonotype: This could be a read error, since a much larger clone is one nucleotide away. This chain links TRBV12-3 or TRBV12-4 with TRBJ2-7; 9 positions agree with TRBD1. V shed 2 bases and J 3 bases; nucleotides not matched to a gene: 5. The CDR3 contains 15 residues. The CDR3: CASSLSGTGSYEQYF. As DNA, the CDR3 is TGTGCCAGCAGTTTAAGCGGGACAGGGAGCTACGAGCAGTACTTC.

This clonotype was detected ten times or more. J is TRBJ2-1 and V is TRBV12-5; 14 bases match TRBD2. This CDR3 has 15 amino acids. Germline CDR1 reads LGHNT; CDR2 reads FRNRAP. J was trimmed by 8 bases and V by 7 bases; bases with no gene match: 7. The CDR3 loop is CASAHGTSGSDEQFF. CDR3 sequence (DNA): TGTGCTAGTGCCCACGGGACTAGCGGGAGCGATGAGCAGTTCTTC.

This clonotype was seen at least ten times. The gene calls are TRBV6-4 and TRBJ2-3, with 12 bases fitting TRBD2. With V trimmed by 4 bases and J by 1 base, 0 bases remained unmatched. This CDR3 region has 15 residues. Germline CDR1 and CDR2: MRHNA and SNTAGT. The CDR3 spells CASSGLAGGTDTQYF. In DNA form, the CDR3 reads TGTGCCAGCAGTGGACTAGCGGGGGGCACAGATACGCAGTATTTT.

The chain recombines TRBV29-1 with TRBJ2-3; D gene uncertain. V was shortened by 1 base and J by 6 bases, with 14 bases between the two germline ends. From germline, CDR1 is SQVTM and CDR2 ANQGSEA. CDR3 length: 14 residues. The CDR3 coding sequence is TGCAGCGTTGAAGGGGGAAGGTTTGCGGATACGCAGTATTTT. It encodes CSVEGGRFADTQYF.